These 30 T cell receptor beta chains came from one sample sequenced in a study of blood T cell repertoires in COVID-19. The table came from immunoSEQ multiplex PCR; TCRdb's copy has only in-frame clones and leaves some out. The top ten clones hold over 9.5% of a sample with about 160,000 clones, approximately 81% of them seen once. The specimen was peripheral blood. The receptors were gathered from a woman aged 80 or older with active or convalescent COVID-19.

The chain combines TRBV6-5 with TRBJ1-5; D uncertain. The CDR3 is 15 amino acids. CDR1 is MNHEY, CDR2 SVGAGI, per germline. V shed 0 bases and J shed 7 bases, with 13 bases lying between them. The CDR3 sequence: CASSYSGEPGQPQHF. In DNA form, the CDR3 reads TGTGCCAGCAGTTACTCGGGCGAACCAGGCCAGCCCCAGCATTTT.

The chain uses TRBV6-5 and TRBJ2-7; 7 nucleotides line up with TRBD2. J gave up 0 bases and V 10 bases, and 6 bases lay outside the gene matches. Germline assignment: CDR1 MNHEY and CDR2 SVGAGI. This CDR3 has 13 residues. The CDR3 reads CATQAGVSYEQYF. The CDR3 DNA reads TGTGCCACTCAGGCGGGGGTCTCCTACGAGCAGTACTTC.

This clone has only one observation. The chain has TRBV27 and TRBJ2-7; a weak D match, TRBD1 (6 bases). The CDR3 covers 15 residues. Germline V gives CDR1 MNHEY, CDR2 SMNVEV (reference sequence). V shed 11 bases and J shed 0 bases, with 20 bases lying between them. The CDR3 DNA reads as TGTGCCCCCACCCCCCCAGGGGTTCCCTCCTACGAGCAGTACTTC. This gives the protein CAPTPPGVPSYEQYF.

V usage is TRBV6-5 and J usage is TRBJ2-1; the D gene is possibly TRBD2 (6 bases). The germline V and J ends were trimmed by 10 bases and 5 bases, with 12 bases remaining between them. Germline loops: CDR1 MNHEY, CDR2 SVGAGI. The CDR3 totals 12 residues. The CDR3 loop is CATSWGDNEQFF. The CDR3 DNA sequence: TGTGCCACCTCTTGGGGGGACAATGAGCAGTTCTTC.

The chain is built from TRBV6-5 and TRBJ2-7; the match to TRBD1 covers 8 bases. The CDR3 sequence is 14 residues long. V gave up 4 bases and J gave up 4 bases; unmatched junction bases: 6. Germline V gene lookup returns CDR1 MNHEY and CDR2 SVGAGI. CDR3 nucleotide sequence: TGTGCCAGCAGTTCGTCCGACAGGGGTTACGAGCAGTACTTC. Amino acid sequence: CASSSSDRGYEQYF.

This clone was observed a handful of times. The rearrangement joins TRBV11-1 to TRBJ2-2, with TRBD2 as a possible D gene (6 bases). With 6 bases removed from V and 6 bases from J, the gap between germline ends came to 17 bases. Germline V gene data show CDR1 as SGHAT and CDR2 as FQDESV (reference sequence). The CDR3 is 15 residues long. The CDR3, as DNA: TGTGCCAGCAGAATTTTGTCTAGCGAGGCCGGGGAGCTGTTTTTT. Its protein is CASRILSSEAGELFF.

The chain employs TRBV5-1 and TRBJ2-1, with 7 bases aligning to TRBD1. The CDR3 runs to 15 residues. Germline-derived CDR1 and CDR2 are SGHRS and YFSETQ. With 3 bases clipped from V and 0 bases from J, the junction kept 3 bases outside the gene matches. CDR3 region: CASSYRDSSYNEQFF. In nucleotides, the CDR3 is TGCGCCAGCAGCTACCGGGACAGCTCCTACAATGAGCAGTTCTTC.

J is TRBJ1-6 and V is TRBV5-1, with D perhaps matching TRBD1 (5 bases). Looked up from germline, CDR1 is SGHRS and CDR2 is YFSETQ. Trimming removed 7 bases from V and 7 bases from J, with 12 bases in between. CDR3 length: 13 residues. The CDR3 DNA reads TGCGCCAGCGGAGTTGGGGGGAATTCACCCCTCCACTTT. Its translation: CASGVGGNSPLHF.

This clone came up once. The chain has TRBV3-1 (or the pseudogene TRBV3-2) and TRBJ2-1; the D is unclear. This CDR3 spans 13 amino acids. Germline assignment: CDR1 LGHDT and CDR2 YNNKEL (reference sequence). With 3 bases removed from V and 5 bases from J, the gap between germline ends came to 8 bases. Written as DNA, the CDR3 is TGTGCCAGCAGCCACTTGGGCAACAATGAGCAGTTCTTC. The encoded protein is CASSHLGNNEQFF.

A single count supports this clone. The rearrangement joins TRBV5-1 to TRBJ2-3, with 13 bases matching TRBD2. Per the germline V gene, CDR1 is SGHRS and CDR2 is YFSETQ. This CDR3 has 19 amino acids. With 1 base clipped from V and 3 bases from J, the junction kept 11 bases outside the gene matches. The CDR3 region is CASSLSTRLAGGGTDTQYF. CDR3 nucleotide sequence: TGCGCCAGCAGCTTGTCTACACGACTAGCGGGAGGAGGGACAGATACGCAGTATTTT.

The V and J genes are TRBV5-4 and TRBJ2-1, with 7 bases that match TRBD1. Germline V gene sequence: CDR1 SGHNT, CDR2 YYREEE (reference sequence). The CDR3 is 14 amino acids. The ends lost 4 bases at V and 1 base at J; junction bases unmatched: 2. The CDR3 sequence is CASSRDRSYNEQFF. The CDR3, as DNA: TGTGCCAGCAGCCGGGACAGATCCTACAATGAGCAGTTCTTC.

The gene calls are TRBV6-2 or TRBV6-3 and TRBJ1-1; D uncertain. CDR3 size: 16 residues. The germline CDR1 and CDR2 sequences are MNHEY and SVGEGT. V was trimmed by 3 bases and J by 4 bases, leaving 18 bases between them. CDR3 sequence reads: CASSYVGRSVFTEAFF. The CDR3 DNA follows: TGTGCCAGCAGTTATGTAGGGAGGTCGGTATTCACTGAAGCTTTCTTT.

The genes are TRBV12-3 or TRBV12-4 and TRBJ2-1; D uncertain. This CDR3 is 12 amino acids long. The V end was cut by 6 bases, the J end by 3 bases, with 6 bases between. Here the CDR3 reads CASSLFYNEQFF. The CDR3, as DNA: TGTGCCAGCAGCCTATTCTACAATGAGCAGTTCTTC.

V usage is TRBV2 and J usage is TRBJ2-5, with 8 nucleotides matching TRBD2. Germline trimming cut 2 bases from V and 5 bases from J; bases unmatched to any gene: 7. CDR1 and CDR2 (germline): SNHLY, FYNNEI. The CDR3 sequence is 15 residues long. CDR3 amino acids: CASSEPAGAAETQYF. CDR3 DNA sequence: TGTGCCAGCAGTGAACCAGCGGGAGCGGCGGAGACCCAGTACTTC.

The V gene is TRBV19, the J gene TRBJ2-2; 11 bases agree with TRBD2. With 3 bases clipped from V and 6 bases from J, the junction kept 6 bases outside the gene matches. CDR3 size: 16 residues. The germline gives CDR1 LNHDA, CDR2 SQIVND (reference sequence). CDR3 amino acids: CASSITSGSLAGELFF. As DNA, the CDR3 is TGTGCCAGTAGTATTACTAGCGGGAGTCTCGCCGGGGAGCTGTTTTTT.

V is TRBV19 and J is TRBJ1-1; TRBD1 aligns across 8 bases. The CDR3 runs to 15 residues. Germline lookup yields CDR1 LNHDA and CDR2 SQIVND (reference sequence). V was pared by 5 bases and J by 4 bases, with 9 bases of the junction left unmatched. CDR3 region: CASSDQGAPGTEAFF. DNA of the CDR3: TGTGCCAGTAGTGACCAGGGGGCGCCGGGCACTGAAGCTTTCTTT.

The chain carries TRBV5-1 and TRBJ2-5; D is perhaps TRBD2 (5 bases). Germline lookup yields CDR1 SGHRS and CDR2 YFSETQ. V was cut by 4 bases and J by 5 bases, with 18 bases left in between. The CDR3 is made up of 15 amino acids. The CDR3 bases are TGCGCCAGCAGCGCAGCGGTGGCGGGTGAGGAGACCCAGTACTTC. It translates to CASSAAVAGEETQYF.

The chain links TRBV27 to TRBJ1-1, with a weak D call TRBD1 (5 bases). The CDR3 length is 16 residues. With 4 bases removed from V and 3 bases from J, the gap between germline ends came to 18 bases. Per the germline V gene, CDR1 is MNHEY and CDR2 is SMNVEV (reference sequence). CDR3 bases: TGTGCCAGCAGTTATCGGAGGGGAAGGAGGGACACTGAAGCTTTCTTT. This gives the protein CASSYRRGRRDTEAFF.

The V call is TRBV20-1, the J call TRBJ1-1; TRBD1 matches 7 bases. The CDR3 is made up of 13 amino acids. The V gene's germline CDR1 is DFQATT and CDR2 SNEGSKA (reference sequence). J lost 3 bases, V lost 3 bases, and 4 bases had no gene match. The CDR3 region is CSASEGGYTEAFF. The CDR3 bases are TGCAGTGCTAGTGAAGGGGGCTACACTGAAGCTTTCTTT.

The V call is TRBV30, the J call TRBJ1-2; D call uncertain. CDR3 length: 13 amino acids. The germline V gene encodes CDR1 GTSNPN and CDR2 SVGIG (reference sequence). Trimming took off 0 bases at V and 7 bases at J, with 12 bases between the two ends. CDR3 in amino acids: CAWSVGVPLGYTF. The CDR3 nucleotides read TGTGCCTGGAGTGTAGGAGTTCCCCTTGGCTACACCTTC. The variable domain in full, completed from reference TRBV30 and TRBJ1-2, reads SQTIHQWPATLVQPVGSPLSLECTVEGTSNPNLYWYRQAAGRGLQLLFYSVGIGQISSEVPQNLSASRPQDRQFILSSKKLLLSDSGFYLCAWSVGVPLGYTFGSGTRLTVV.

The chain has TRBV6-1 and TRBJ2-5; 7 nucleotides agree with TRBD2. In germline, CDR1 is MNHNS, CDR2 SASEGT. V lost 2 bases to trimming and J lost 2 bases; unmatched junction nucleotides: 5. This CDR3 contains 15 residues. CDR3 sequence (DNA): TGTGCCAGCAGTGAAATGGGCGGGAGACAAGAGACCCAGTACTTC. Its protein product is CASSEMGGRQETQYF.

V usage is TRBV7-2 and J usage is TRBJ1-5, with D uncertain. Trimming took off 0 bases at V and 5 bases at J, with 5 bases between the two ends. The CDR3 loop spans 13 amino acids. Per the germline V gene, CDR1 is SGHTA and CDR2 is FQGNSA. CDR3 region: CASSLAPDQPQHF. In nucleotides, the CDR3 is TGTGCCAGCAGCTTAGCGCCGGATCAGCCCCAGCATTTT.

The rearrangement joins TRBV2 to TRBJ1-2; D is undetermined. V was trimmed by 8 bases and J by 1 base, leaving 5 bases between them. From germline, CDR1 is SNHLY and CDR2 FYNNEI. The CDR3 sequence is 11 residues long. As DNA, the CDR3 is TGTGCCAGCGGCCTTAACTATGGCTACACCTTC. Amino acid sequence: CASGLNYGYTF.

V and J are TRBV19 and TRBJ2-7, with D maybe TRBD1 (6 bases). The CDR3 covers 14 residues. Germline V gives CDR1 LNHDA, CDR2 SQIVND (reference sequence). Trimming stripped 5 bases from V and 3 bases from J, with 14 bases between. CDR3 nucleotide sequence: TGTGCCAGTAGTGCCCAACAGGGAATCTACGAGCAGTACTTC. Its protein is CASSAQQGIYEQYF.

This clone came up once. The chain's CDR3 is CASRRDRETYGYTF. CDR3 bases: TGTGCCAGCCGCCGGGACAGGGAAACCTATGGCTACACCTTC. This rearrangement joins TRBV18 to TRBJ1-2; 9 positions match TRBD1. The J segment lost 4 bases and the V segment lost 8 bases, leaving 8 bases of the junction unmatched. The CDR3 is 14 residues long. CDR1 and CDR2 (germline): KGHSH, LQKENI.

The gene calls are TRBV3-1 (or the pseudogene TRBV3-2) and TRBJ1-5; 9 nucleotides match TRBD1. The V and J ends lost 3 bases and 1 base, in that order; junction bases with no gene match: 7. Germline loops: CDR1 LGHDT, CDR2 YNNKEL (reference sequence). This CDR3 spans 17 amino acids. Written as DNA, the CDR3 is TGTGCCAGCAGCCAGACACAGGGGGCGCCAAGCAATCAGCCCCAGCATTTT. Residues: CASSQTQGAPSNQPQHF.

This clone has a handful of counts. J is TRBJ2-7 and V is TRBV11-2; 12 nucleotides line up with TRBD2. V lost 4 bases and J lost 4; bases outside the gene matches: 2. The CDR3 runs to 14 residues. The germline V gene has CDR1 SGHAT and CDR2 FQNNGV. The CDR3 spells CASSSSGRVYEQYF. CDR3 sequence (DNA): TGTGCCAGCAGCTCTAGCGGGAGGGTTTACGAGCAGTACTTC. Together with reference TRBV11-2 and TRBJ2-7, the CDR3 gives the full variable domain: EAGVAQSPRYKIIEKRQSVAFWCNPISGHATLYWYQQILGQGPKLLIQFQNNGVVDDSQLPKDRFSAERLKGVDSTLKIQPAKLEDSAVYLCASSSSGRVYEQYFGPGTRLTVT.

The genes are TRBV5-1 and TRBJ2-1, with TRBD2 matching 9 bases. The germline CDR1 and CDR2 sequences are SGHRS and YFSETQ. The junction had 13 bases not matched to a gene; V was cut back by 2 bases and J by 7 bases. This CDR3 has 17 amino acids. CDR3 amino acids: CASSLGPGLAVSNEQFF. As DNA, the CDR3 is TGCGCCAGCAGCTTAGGTCCGGGACTAGCAGTGAGTAATGAGCAGTTCTTC.

The chain uses TRBV11-2 and TRBJ2-2; no clear D gene. This CDR3 has 15 residues. The V end lost 0 bases, the J end lost 6 bases, and 11 bases lay between the germline ends. Germline CDR1 reads SGHAT; CDR2 reads FQNNGV. Here the CDR3 reads CASSLDRVAPGELFF. The CDR3 DNA is TGTGCCAGCAGCTTAGATCGGGTAGCACCCGGGGAGCTGTTTTTT.

This chain connects TRBV27 to TRBJ2-5; 10 nucleotides line up with TRBD1. The CDR3 is 16 residues long. CDR1 and CDR2 from the germline V gene are MNHEY and SMNVEV (reference sequence). The V segment lost 5 bases and the J segment 5 bases; nucleotides outside the gene matches: 11. CDR3 amino acids: CASSRRDRGRGETQYF. CDR3 DNA sequence: TGTGCCAGCAGTCGCCGAGACAGGGGGCGCGGGGAGACCCAGTACTTC.